The following is a T cell receptor (beta chain) sequence with its context. This CDR3 has 14 residues. Trimming shortened V by 8 bases and J by 0 bases, and 11 bases separated the two germline ends. From germline, CDR1 is MNHEY and CDR2 SVGAGI. These data originate in a study of blood T cell repertoires in COVID-19. Sequencing used immunoSEQ multiplex PCR; TCRdb keeps in-frame clones, though not all of them. The sample holds fewer than 250,000 clones; more than 80% are singletons and the top ten take over 4.5%. The receptor was derived from a human donor in a cohort sampled during active COVID-19. Sequencing used peripheral blood. The chain combines TRBV6-5 with TRBJ2-1; tentative D call: TRBD2 (5 bases). DNA for the CDR3: TGTGCCAGCTCCGGAGGTTACTCCTACAATGAGCAGTTCTTC. Residues: CASSGGYSYNEQFF.